The clone carrying this T cell receptor beta chain showed up just a few times. Its antigen is as yet unknown. This specimen belongs to a study of post-analysis software for immune sequencing data. Study-wide results and caveats: Elevated frequency relative to controls characterized 4 or 5 TRBV segments in patients, TRBV5-6, TRBV5-1 and TRBV20-1 among them.

CDR1 and CDR2 from the germline V gene are MNHNS and SASEGT. There are 15 residues in the CDR3. V lost 6 bases, J lost 4 bases, and 9 bases stayed unmatched. The TCR beta cDNA libraries carried unique molecular identifiers. A single record per CDR3 protein comes from TCRdb applying MiXCR to the PCR reads. This table holds 750,000 to 950,000 distinct CDR3 sequences, under 70% found once. This chain uses TRBV6-1 with TRBJ2-5, with TRBD2 identical over 9 bases. Sequencing was carried out using blood. This receptor was taken from a girl between 10 and 17 years old with multiple sclerosis. The CDR3 bases are TGTGCCAGCAGCCCCGGGACTAGCTGGTCAGAGACCCAGTACTTC. This codes for CASSPGTSWSETQYF.